These 14 T cell receptor beta chains were sequenced from one sample in a study of cytomegalovirus exposure and HLA in healthy donors listed by TCRdb under 2017. Library method: the immunoSEQ multiplex PCR assay. For the multiplex PCR, a mixture combining 60 forward primers for TCR Vbeta segments and 13 reverse primers for TCR Jbeta segments was used. TCRdb re-hosts the immuneACCESS table, in-frame sequences only. Its copies lack some clones; in the studies checked, an unresolved V gene accounts for under half of them, and the cause for the rest is not known. The sample data list about 190,000 clones, and roughly four fifths of these were observed just once. Of the sample, around 1.9% is held by the ten largest clones. Sequencing was carried out using PBMCs. Receptors were obtained from a young man in good health and CMV-seronegative.

The rearrangement links TRBV19 to TRBJ2-1; D is unresolved. The CDR3 loop spans 15 amino acids. CDR1 is LNHDA and CDR2 is SQIVND in the germline V gene (reference sequence). V was trimmed by 0 bases and J by 0 bases, leaving 6 bases between them. The CDR3 loop is CASSIELSSYNEQFF. CDR3 bases: TGTGCCAGTAGTATAGAGCTTAGCTCCTACAATGAGCAGTTCTTC.

This clone appeared once. The V gene is TRBV19, the J gene TRBJ2-3; 10 bases line up with TRBD2. In germline, CDR1 is LNHDA, CDR2 SQIVND (reference sequence). The CDR3 has 14 amino acids. J was trimmed by 2 bases and V by 7 bases; bases with no gene match: 3. The chain's CDR3 is CASTGTSDTDTQYF. CDR3 nucleotide sequence: TGTGCCAGTACCGGGACTAGCGACACAGATACGCAGTATTTT. The entire variable domain, with the rest obtained from reference TRBV19 and TRBJ2-3, is as follows: DGGITQSPKYLFRKEGQNVTLSCEQNLNHDAMYWYRQDPGQGLRLIYYSQIVNDFQKGDIAEGYSVSREKKESFPLTVTSAQKNPTAFYLCASTGTSDTDTQYFGPGTRLTVL.

This clone has just a few counts. Other DNA sequences in this sample translate to the same CDR3. CDR3 loop: CASSLVLYEQYF. In DNA, the CDR3 is TGTGCCAGCAGCTTAGTCCTCTACGAGCAGTACTTC. This chain connects TRBV7-2 to TRBJ2-7; D not resolved. V was shortened by 1 base and J by 3 bases, with 4 bases between the two germline ends. Germline-derived CDR1 and CDR2 are SGHTA and FQGNSA. The CDR3 spans 12 residues.

The chain combines TRBV28 with TRBJ2-7, with TRBD2 as a possible D gene (6 bases). V dropped 6 bases and J dropped 0 bases, with 15 bases sitting between them. The germline CDR1 and CDR2 sequences are MDHEN and SYDVKM. The CDR3 extends over 15 amino acids. Here the CDR3 reads CASRRREEGSYEQYF. DNA of the CDR3: TGTGCCAGCAGACGTCGAGAGGAGGGCTCCTACGAGCAGTACTTC.

The V call is TRBV5-6, the J call TRBJ2-5; D is unresolved. The CDR3 sequence is 14 residues long. Trimming removed 0 bases from V and 2 bases from J, with 8 bases in between. The germline V gene has CDR1 SGHDT and CDR2 YYEEEE. This CDR3 reads CASSLAVLQETQYF. The CDR3, as DNA: TGTGCCAGCAGCTTGGCCGTCCTACAAGAGACCCAGTACTTC.

A single count supports this clone. This chain joins TRBV14 and TRBJ2-7; 8 nucleotides agree with TRBD1. Germline V lookup: CDR1 SGHDN, CDR2 FVKESK. The CDR3 is 20 amino acids. The V and J ends lost 4 bases and 0 bases, in that order; junction bases with no gene match: 20. CDR3 amino acids: CASSRGVRRQGPRSSYEQYF. In DNA form, the CDR3 reads TGTGCCAGCAGCCGTGGAGTTAGGAGACAGGGGCCGAGGAGCTCCTACGAGCAGTACTTC. Drawing the rest from reference TRBV14 and TRBJ2-7, the complete variable domain is EAGVTQFPSHSVIEKGQTVTLRCDPISGHDNLYWYRRVMGKEIKFLLHFVKESKQDESGMPNNRFLAERTGGTYSTLKVQPAELEDSGVYFCASSRGVRRQGPRSSYEQYFGPGTRLTVT.

The table lists this clone with a few counts. Other DNA sequences from this sample encode an identical CDR3 as well. The J gene is TRBJ1-2, the V gene TRBV18, with TRBD1 matching 7 bases. CDR1 and CDR2 (germline): KGHSH, LQKENI. The trim removed 3 bases at V and 2 bases at J, leaving 6 bases unmatched. The CDR3 has 15 residues. The CDR3 DNA reads as TGTGCCAGCTCACCGGAAGGACAGGCGAACTATGGCTACACCTTC. This gives the protein CASSPEGQANYGYTF. Using reference TRBV18 and TRBJ1-2 for the parts outside the CDR3, the full variable domain is NAGVMQNPRHLVRRRGQEARLRCSPMKGHSHVYWYRQLPEEGLKFMVYLQKENIIDESGMPKERFSAEFPKEGPSILRIQQVVRGDSAAYFCASSPEGQANYGYTFGSGTRLTVV.

The V call is TRBV30, the J call TRBJ2-7; maybe TRBD1 (5 bases). The V and J ends lost 3 bases and 3 bases respectively, with 9 bases between them. CDR1 GTSNPN and CDR2 SVGIG come from the germline V gene (reference sequence). The CDR3 is 12 residues long. The CDR3 here is CAWSVRDYEQYF. CDR3 bases: TGTGCCTGGAGCGTCAGGGACTACGAGCAGTACTTC.

On this clone: The junction does not match germline at one end; this may be a read error. Other DNA sequences in the sample encode the same CDR3. The chain links TRBV2 to TRBJ2-1; TRBD1 might be the D (5 bases). Germline V gene data show CDR1 as SNHLY and CDR2 as FYNNEI. The CDR3 length is 12 residues. CDR3 DNA sequence: TGTGCCAGCAGCGAAGACAGCAATGAGCAGTTCTTC. This sequence encodes CASSEDSNEQFF. The whole variable domain, filled in from reference TRBV2 and TRBJ2-1, reads EPEVTQTPSHQVTQMGQEVILRCVPISNHLYFYWYRQILGQKVEFLVSFYNNEISEKSEIFDDQFSVERPDGSNFTLKIRSTKLEDSAMYFCASSEDSNEQFFGPGTRLTVL.

V gene TRBV19 combines with J gene TRBJ1-4; D is ambiguous. Germline V gene lookup returns CDR1 LNHDA and CDR2 SQIVND (reference sequence). The ends were cut back, 4 bases at V and 10 bases at J, with 16 bases in the middle. This CDR3 has 14 amino acids. CDR3 protein: CASSRAAEGGKLFF. CDR3 nucleotide sequence: TGTGCCAGTAGTAGGGCAGCGGAAGGCGGAAAACTGTTTTTT.

This clone came up a few times. One junction end does not reproduce the germline sequence, and a read error may be involved. The chain is built from TRBV2 and TRBJ2-3; D not certain. The CDR3 extends over 13 amino acids. Germline V gives CDR1 SNHLY, CDR2 FYNNEI. The CDR3 nucleotides read TGTGCCAGCAATGAAGTAGAGGCAGATACGCAGTATTTT. Amino acid sequence: CASNEVEADTQYF.

The CDR3 loop reads CASSFGGTYEQYF. DNA of the CDR3: TGTGCCAGCAGCTTTGGGGGGACCTACGAGCAGTACTTC. The chain couples TRBV7-8 to TRBJ2-7, with D tentatively TRBD2 (6 bases). Per germline, CDR1 SGHVS and CDR2 FQNEAQ. The CDR3 length is 13 residues. The V end lost 3 bases, the J end lost 2 bases, and 8 bases lay between the germline ends.

The V gene is TRBV9, the J gene TRBJ2-7, with 9 bases lining up with TRBD2. In germline, CDR1 is SGDLS, CDR2 YYNGEE. This CDR3 has 17 amino acids. V shed 0 bases and J 7 bases; nucleotides not matched to a gene: 14. The CDR3 DNA sequence: TGTGCCAGCAGCGTAGCGGGAGTGGGGCCTAGCGGGATTGAGCAGTACTTC. Translating gives CASSVAGVGPSGIEQYF.

V is TRBV9 and J is TRBJ2-7, with D possibly TRBD1 on 6 matching bases. Trimming removed 5 bases at V and 6 bases at J, with 36 bases between. Germline V gene lookup returns CDR1 SGDLS and CDR2 YYNGEE. The CDR3 loop spans 20 amino acids. CDR3 loop: CASSEHGNRDKVAGVFEQYF. The DNA for the CDR3 is TGTGCCAGCAGTGAACATGGGAACAGAGATAAGGTGGCAGGGGTGTTCGAGCAGTACTTC.